Following are 12 T cell receptor beta chains from one sample sequenced in a study of T cell repertoires in cytomegalovirus infection. Their antigens remain unidentified. Via MiXCR, TCRdb re-called the reads, giving one row per CDR3 protein. This table holds about 310,000 distinct CDR3 sequences, roughly 25% found once. The sequencing here drew on cultured PBMCs, taken from culture after CMV antigen stimulation. The receptors derive from a human donor in good health (CMV status not recorded). Some clones in this sample may be carry-over from other donors' samples.

V is TRBV28 and J is TRBJ1-5; weak D call: TRBD1 (5 bases). Germline V CDR1 and CDR2: MDHEN, SYDVKM. The CDR3 runs to 14 residues. Deletions cut 7 bases from V and 0 bases from J, with 10 bases between. The CDR3 DNA follows: TGTGCCAGCAACCAGGGTTATAGCAATCAGCCCCAGCATTTT. It specifies CASNQGYSNQPQHF.

This clonotype was seen ten or more times. The CDR3 bases are TGTGCCAGCAGCTCACCTTGGGCCCTCTCCTACAATGAGCAGTTCTTC. It yields the protein CASSSPWALSYNEQFF. The chain links TRBV7-2 to TRBJ2-1; D call uncertain. Germline CDR1 and CDR2: SGHTA and FQGNSA. The CDR3 has 16 residues. Trimming pared 4 bases from V and 0 bases from J, leaving 13 bases between. Together with reference TRBV7-2 and TRBJ2-1, the CDR3 gives the full variable domain: GAGVSQSPSNKVTEKGKDVELRCDPISGHTALYWYRQSLGQGLEFLIYFQGNSAPDKSGLPSDRFSAERTGGSVSTLTIQRTQQEDSAVYLCASSSPWALSYNEQFFGPGTRLTVL.

The chain employs TRBV18 and TRBJ1-2, with 9 bases that match TRBD1. Germline CDR1 is KGHSH and CDR2 is LQKENI. The junction had 5 bases not matched to a gene; V was cut back by 3 bases and J by 3 bases. This CDR3 has 15 residues. In DNA form, the CDR3 reads TGTGCCAGCTCACCCGGGACAGGGACCTACTATGGCTACACCTTC. Residues: CASSPGTGTYYGYTF.

The rearrangement joins TRBV7-9 to TRBJ2-5; TRBD2 agrees at 7 bases. After removal of 1 base from V and 2 bases from J, the junction contained 10 bases not matched to a gene. The CDR3 is made up of 17 amino acids. The germline V gene encodes CDR1 SEHNR and CDR2 FQNEAQ (reference sequence). CDR3 bases: TGTGCCAGCAGCTTAGGGACTAGGAGGGATCCTCAAGAGACCCAGTACTTC. Translating gives CASSLGTRRDPQETQYF.

This clonotype was seen a few times. The chain carries TRBV24-1 and TRBJ2-7; D gene ambiguous. From germline, CDR1 is KGHDR and CDR2 SFDVKD. CDR3 length equals 13 residues. Trimming removed 7 bases from V and 3 bases from J, with 12 bases in between. CDR3 sequence: CATSQAGFYEQYF. The CDR3 coding sequence is TGTGCCACCAGCCAGGCAGGTTTCTACGAGCAGTACTTC.

The V and J genes are TRBV11-3 and TRBJ2-1, with D tentatively TRBD2 (6 bases). This CDR3 has 16 residues. Germline V gives CDR1 SGHNT, CDR2 YENEEA. The V end lost 1 base, the J end lost 10 bases, and 20 bases lay between the germline ends. The CDR3, as DNA: TGTGCCAGCAGCTTAGGGGTTACTAGCTGGCTTAACGAGCAGTTCTTC. Translation: CASSLGVTSWLNEQFF.

V is TRBV5-1 and J is TRBJ2-1; 10 bases are a match to TRBD1. Per the germline V gene, CDR1 is SGHRS and CDR2 is YFSETQ. V shed 2 bases and J 14 bases; nucleotides not matched to a gene: 4. The CDR3 has 12 residues. CDR3 residues: CASSFAGTGEFF. Here the CDR3 DNA reads TGCGCCAGCAGCTTCGCCGGGACAGGGGAGTTCTTC.

The chain uses TRBV18 and TRBJ2-5; 7 bases are a match to TRBD1. Trimming took 3 bases from V and 3 from J; bases not matched to a gene: 4. The CDR3 has 14 amino acids. Per the germline V gene, CDR1 is KGHSH and CDR2 is LQKENI. CDR3 region: CASSPRTGEETQYF. The CDR3 DNA reads TGTGCCAGCTCACCCCGGACAGGCGAAGAGACCCAGTACTTC.

This clonotype showed up many times. This rearrangement joins TRBV7-2 to TRBJ1-1; D unclear. The CDR3 extends over 12 amino acids. The germline V gene has CDR1 SGHTA and CDR2 FQGNSA. Trimming left V 2 bases short and J 8 bases short, with 9 bases between. The CDR3 DNA reads as TGTGCCAGCAGCTTACCCTTTTTAGAAGCTTTCTTT. It specifies CASSLPFLEAFF. The full variable domain, rest sourced from reference TRBV7-2 and TRBJ1-1, is GAGVSQSPSNKVTEKGKDVELRCDPISGHTALYWYRQSLGQGLEFLIYFQGNSAPDKSGLPSDRFSAERTGGSVSTLTIQRTQQEDSAVYLCASSLPFLEAFFGQGTRLTVV.

The V gene is TRBV18, the J gene TRBJ2-1; 11 bases are a match to TRBD2. This CDR3 is built from 16 residues. Per the germline V gene, CDR1 is KGHSH and CDR2 is LQKENI. J lost 8 bases, V lost 6 bases, and 12 bases had no gene match. As DNA, the CDR3 is TGTGCCAGCTCGTTACTAGCGGGAGATATCCCCCATGAGCAGTTCTTC. Its protein product is CASSLLAGDIPHEQFF.

J is TRBJ1-4 and V is TRBV4-1; perhaps TRBD1 as D (5 bases). CDR1 and CDR2 from the germline V gene are MGHRA and YSYEKL. The V gene lost 7 bases and the J gene lost 8 bases, with 17 bases spanning the gap. This CDR3 has 14 residues. The CDR3 DNA follows: TGCGCCAGCACCCCGGGACGGACGAACGAAAAACTGTTTTTT. As protein: CASTPGRTNEKLFF.

This clonotype was seen only a few times. CDR3 sequence (DNA): TGCAGTGCTAGAGACCCTCTTAAGCACGAGCAGTACTTC. This gives the protein CSARDPLKHEQYF. The rearrangement joins TRBV20-1 to TRBJ2-7; D is undetermined. This CDR3 is built from 13 residues. V lost 0 bases, J lost 5 bases, and 11 bases lay in between. The germline V gene has CDR1 DFQATT and CDR2 SNEGSKA (reference sequence).